Given below is one TCR beta chain in context. Trimming took 8 bases from V and 8 from J, leaving 7 bases between them. Germline V gene sequence: CDR1 MNHNS, CDR2 SASEGT. The CDR3 length is 10 residues. Unique molecular identifiers were used to barcode this TCRbeta library. One entry per CDR3 protein, called by TCRdb with MiXCR from the PCR reads. The profile covers 490,000 or so distinct CDR3 sequences, with approximately 13% appearing a single time and around 6% taken by the ten largest. These data belong to a study of T-cell reconstitution after alpha-beta-depleted transplantation in children. The chain recombines TRBV6-1 with TRBJ2-1; no clear D gene. Specimen: PBMCs from the stem cell graft donor, collected from the stem cell graft. The TCR sequence derives from a human donor who donated a stem cell graft to a child with combined immunodeficiency. The CDR3 protein is CASDRHEQFF. The CDR3 DNA sequence: TGTGCCAGCGACCGGCATGAGCAGTTCTTC.